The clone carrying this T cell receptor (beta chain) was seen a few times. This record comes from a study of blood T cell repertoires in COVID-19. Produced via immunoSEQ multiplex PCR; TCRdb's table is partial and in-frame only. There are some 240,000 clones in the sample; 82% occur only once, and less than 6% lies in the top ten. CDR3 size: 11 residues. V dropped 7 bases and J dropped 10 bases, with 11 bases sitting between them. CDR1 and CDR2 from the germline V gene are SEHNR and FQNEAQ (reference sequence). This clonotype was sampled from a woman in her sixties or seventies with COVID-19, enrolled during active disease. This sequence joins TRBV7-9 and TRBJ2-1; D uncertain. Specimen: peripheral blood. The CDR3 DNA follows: TGTGCCAGCACCATTCTCGGGGAGCAGTTCTTC. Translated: CASTILGEQFF.